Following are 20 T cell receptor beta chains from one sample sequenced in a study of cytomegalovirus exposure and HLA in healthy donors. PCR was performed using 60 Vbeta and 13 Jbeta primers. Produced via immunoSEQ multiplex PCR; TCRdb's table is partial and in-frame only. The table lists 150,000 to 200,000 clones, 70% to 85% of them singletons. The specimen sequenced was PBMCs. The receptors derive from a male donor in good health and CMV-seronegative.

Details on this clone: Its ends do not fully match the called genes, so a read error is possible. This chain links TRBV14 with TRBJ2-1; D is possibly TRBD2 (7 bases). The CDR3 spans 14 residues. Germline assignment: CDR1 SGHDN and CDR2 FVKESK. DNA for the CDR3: TGTGCCAGCAGCAAAGATATGGGGGGGCCTGAGCAGTTCTTC. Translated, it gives CASSKDMGGPEQFF. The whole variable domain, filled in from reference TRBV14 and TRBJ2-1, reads EAGVTQFPSHSVIEKGQTVTLRCDPISGHDNLYWYRRVMGKEIKFLLHFVKESKQDESGMPNNRFLAERTGGTYSTLKVQPAELEDSGVYFCASSKDMGGPEQFFGPGTRLTVL.

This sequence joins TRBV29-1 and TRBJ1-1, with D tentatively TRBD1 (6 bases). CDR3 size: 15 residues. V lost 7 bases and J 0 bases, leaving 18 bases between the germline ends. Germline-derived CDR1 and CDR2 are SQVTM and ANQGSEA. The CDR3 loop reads CSAVRGGGLNTEAFF. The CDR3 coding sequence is TGCAGCGCGGTACGGGGGGGCGGGCTGAACACTGAAGCTTTCTTT.

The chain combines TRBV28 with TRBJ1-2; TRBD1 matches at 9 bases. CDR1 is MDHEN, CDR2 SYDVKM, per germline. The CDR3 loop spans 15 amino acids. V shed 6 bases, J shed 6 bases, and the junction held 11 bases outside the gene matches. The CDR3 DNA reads TGTGCCAGCAGCACCCCGACAGGGGGATGGGATGGCTACACCTTC. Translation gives CASSTPTGGWDGYTF.

The CDR3 loop reads CASRPDSNTQYF. CDR3 sequence (DNA): TGTGCCAGCAGACCCGACAGCAATACGCAGTATTTT. V and J are TRBV2 and TRBJ2-3; tentative D call: TRBD1 (5 bases). The germline V and J ends were trimmed by 6 bases and 7 bases, with 11 bases remaining between them. In germline, CDR1 is SNHLY, CDR2 FYNNEI. There are 12 residues in the CDR3.

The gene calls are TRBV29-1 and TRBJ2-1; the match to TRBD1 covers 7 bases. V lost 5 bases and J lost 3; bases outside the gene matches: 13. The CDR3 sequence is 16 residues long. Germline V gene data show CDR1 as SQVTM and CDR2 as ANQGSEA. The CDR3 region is CSVPTGKGAFYNEQFF. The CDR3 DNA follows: TGCAGCGTTCCCACAGGGAAGGGGGCCTTCTACAATGAGCAGTTCTTC.

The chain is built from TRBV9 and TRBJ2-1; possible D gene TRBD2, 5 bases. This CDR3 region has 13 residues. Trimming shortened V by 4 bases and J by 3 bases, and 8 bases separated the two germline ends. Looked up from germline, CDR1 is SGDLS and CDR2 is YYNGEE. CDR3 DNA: TGTGCCAGCAGCACCGGGGACTACAATGAGCAGTTCTTC. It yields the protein CASSTGDYNEQFF. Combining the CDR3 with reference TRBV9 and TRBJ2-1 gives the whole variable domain DSGVTQTPKHLITATGQRVTLRCSPRSGDLSVYWYQQSLDQGLQFLIQYYNGEERAKGNILERFSAQQFPDLHSELNLSSLELGDSALYFCASSTGDYNEQFFGPGTRLTVL.

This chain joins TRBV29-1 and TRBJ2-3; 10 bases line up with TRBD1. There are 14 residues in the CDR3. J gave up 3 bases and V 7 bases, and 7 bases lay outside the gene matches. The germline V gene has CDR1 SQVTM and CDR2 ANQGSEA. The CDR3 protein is CSAGTGAMTDTQYF. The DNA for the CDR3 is TGCAGCGCAGGGACAGGGGCAATGACAGATACGCAGTATTTT.

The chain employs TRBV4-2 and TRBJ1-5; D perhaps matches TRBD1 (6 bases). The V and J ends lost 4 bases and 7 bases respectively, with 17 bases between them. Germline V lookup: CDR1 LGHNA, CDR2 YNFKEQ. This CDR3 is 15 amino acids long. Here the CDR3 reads CASSPQGTSSQPQHF. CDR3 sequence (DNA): TGTGCCAGCAGCCCGCAGGGGACAAGCTCCCAGCCCCAGCATTTT.

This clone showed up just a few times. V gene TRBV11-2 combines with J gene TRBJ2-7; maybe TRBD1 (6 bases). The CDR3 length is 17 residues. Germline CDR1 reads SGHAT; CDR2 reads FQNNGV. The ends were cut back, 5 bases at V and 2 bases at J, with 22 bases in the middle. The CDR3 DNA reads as TGTGCCAGCAGCCCGATAAGCAGGGGCCCGACCCCCTACGAGCAGTACTTC. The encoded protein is CASSPISRGPTPYEQYF.

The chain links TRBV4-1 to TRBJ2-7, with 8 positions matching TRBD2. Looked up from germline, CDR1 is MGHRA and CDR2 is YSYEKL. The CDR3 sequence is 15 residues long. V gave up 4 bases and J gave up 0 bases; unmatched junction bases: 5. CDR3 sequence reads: CASSPLAVNSYEQYF. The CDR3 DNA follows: TGCGCCAGCAGCCCACTAGCGGTTAACTCCTACGAGCAGTACTTC.

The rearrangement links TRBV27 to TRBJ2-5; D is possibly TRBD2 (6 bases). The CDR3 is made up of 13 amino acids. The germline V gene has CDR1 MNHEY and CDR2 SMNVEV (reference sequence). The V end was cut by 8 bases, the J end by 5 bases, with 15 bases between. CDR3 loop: CASRRGWDETQYF. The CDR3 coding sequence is TGTGCCAGCCGTCGGGGGTGGGATGAGACCCAGTACTTC.

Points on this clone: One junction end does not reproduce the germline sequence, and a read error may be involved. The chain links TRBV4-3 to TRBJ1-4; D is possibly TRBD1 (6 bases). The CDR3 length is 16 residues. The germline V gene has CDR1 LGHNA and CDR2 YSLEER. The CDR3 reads CASSPRGAGANGKLFF. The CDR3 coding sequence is TGCGCCAGCAGCCCACGCGGTGCAGGGGCAAATGGAAAACTGTTTTTT.

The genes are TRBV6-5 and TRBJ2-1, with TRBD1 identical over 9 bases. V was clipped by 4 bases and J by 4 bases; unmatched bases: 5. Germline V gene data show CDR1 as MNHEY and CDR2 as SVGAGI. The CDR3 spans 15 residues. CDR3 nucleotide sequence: TGTGCCAGCAGTTCTCCCGGGACAGGGTACAATGAGCAGTTCTTC. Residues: CASSSPGTGYNEQFF.

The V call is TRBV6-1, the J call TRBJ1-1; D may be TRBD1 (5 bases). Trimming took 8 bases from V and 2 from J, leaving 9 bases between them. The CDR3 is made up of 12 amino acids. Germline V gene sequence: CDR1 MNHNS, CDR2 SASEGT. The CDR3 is CASFRVNTEAFF. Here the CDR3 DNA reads TGTGCCAGCTTCAGGGTTAACACTGAAGCTTTCTTT.

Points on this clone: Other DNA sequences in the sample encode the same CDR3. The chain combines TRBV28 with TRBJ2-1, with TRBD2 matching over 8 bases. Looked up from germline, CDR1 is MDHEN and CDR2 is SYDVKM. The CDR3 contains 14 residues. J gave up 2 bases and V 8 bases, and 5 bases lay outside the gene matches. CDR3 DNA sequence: TGTGCCAGCGGACGGGGGGGCCCCTACAATGAGCAGTTCTTC. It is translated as CASGRGGPYNEQFF.

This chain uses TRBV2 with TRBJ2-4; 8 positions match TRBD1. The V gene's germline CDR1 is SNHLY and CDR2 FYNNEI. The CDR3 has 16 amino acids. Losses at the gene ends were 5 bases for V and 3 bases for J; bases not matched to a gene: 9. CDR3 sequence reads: CASSRDRGSGKNIQYF. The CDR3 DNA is TGTGCCAGCAGTCGAGACAGGGGTAGTGGCAAAAACATTCAGTACTTC.

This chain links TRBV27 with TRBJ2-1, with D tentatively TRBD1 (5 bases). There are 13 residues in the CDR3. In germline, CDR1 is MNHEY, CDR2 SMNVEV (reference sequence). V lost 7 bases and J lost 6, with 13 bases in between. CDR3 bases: TGTGCCAGCACTTTCCGACAGAGCAATGAGCAGTTCTTC. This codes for CASTFRQSNEQFF.

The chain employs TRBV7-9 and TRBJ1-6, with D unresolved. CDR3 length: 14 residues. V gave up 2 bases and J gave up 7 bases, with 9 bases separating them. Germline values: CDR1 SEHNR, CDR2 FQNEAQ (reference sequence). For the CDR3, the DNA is TGTGCCAGCAGCTTATCCAACAGCAATTCACCCCTCCACTTT. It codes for CASSLSNSNSPLHF.

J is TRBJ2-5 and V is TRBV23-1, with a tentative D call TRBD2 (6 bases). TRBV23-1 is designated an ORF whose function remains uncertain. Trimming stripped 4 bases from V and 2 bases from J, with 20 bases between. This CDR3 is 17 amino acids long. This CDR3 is CASSPRTEIADQETQYF. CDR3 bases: TGCGCCAGCAGTCCGCGCACGGAGATAGCGGATCAAGAGACCCAGTACTTC.

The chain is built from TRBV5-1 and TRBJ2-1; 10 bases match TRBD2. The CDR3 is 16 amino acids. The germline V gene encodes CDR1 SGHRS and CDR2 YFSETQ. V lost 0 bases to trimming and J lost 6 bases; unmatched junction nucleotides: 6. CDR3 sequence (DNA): TGCGCCAGCAGCTTGGGTAGCGGGGGGCCCCTCAATGAGCAGTTCTTC. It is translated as CASSLGSGGPLNEQFF.